These 14 T cell receptor beta chains were all obtained from the same sample, sequenced in a study of blood T cell repertoires in COVID-19. TCRdb's table, derived via immunoSEQ multiplex PCR, lists solely in-frame clones and lacks some. The table records a few hundred thousand clones, 85% to 90% of them present only once. Sequenced material: PBMCs or T cells enriched from blood (not recorded which). The receptors stem from a woman in her 30s who had recovered from COVID-19.

CDR3 sequence reads: CASSPGTSGSSLTDTQYF. The CDR3 nucleotides are TGTGCCAGCAGTCCCGGGACTAGCGGGAGCAGCCTAACAGATACGCAGTATTTT. The chain links TRBV2 to TRBJ2-3, with 14 bases matching TRBD2. With 5 bases clipped from V and 3 bases from J, the junction kept 10 bases outside the gene matches. The length of the CDR3 is 18 residues. CDR1 SNHLY and CDR2 FYNNEI come from the germline V gene.

In this sample, this clone turned up a few times. The chain employs TRBV6-2 or TRBV6-3 and TRBJ1-1; TRBD1 might be the D (6 bases). Germline V gives CDR1 MNHEY, CDR2 SVGEGT. The V gene lost 0 bases and the J gene lost 0 bases, with 8 bases spanning the gap. The CDR3 extends over 15 amino acids. This CDR3 reads CASSYSGAMNTEAFF. The DNA of the CDR3 is TGTGCCAGCAGTTACTCGGGGGCCATGAACACTGAAGCTTTCTTT.

The chain couples TRBV7-2 to TRBJ2-7, with TRBD1 as a possible D gene (6 bases). The CDR3 is 13 amino acids. V was trimmed by 2 bases and J by 6 bases, leaving 11 bases between them. Germline loops: CDR1 SGHTA, CDR2 FQGNSA. The CDR3 reads CASSLRSGAEQYF. CDR3 bases: TGTGCCAGCAGCTTAAGGTCAGGGGCCGAGCAGTACTTC.

This chain connects TRBV2 to TRBJ2-7; 11 bases map to TRBD2. Germline V gene sequence: CDR1 SNHLY, CDR2 FYNNEI. CDR3 length: 15 amino acids. J was trimmed by 3 bases and V by 2 bases; bases with no gene match: 3. The CDR3, as DNA: TGTGCCAGCAGTGAAATGGGGACTAGCGGCTACGAGCAGTACTTC. It specifies CASSEMGTSGYEQYF.

V usage is TRBV6-4 and J usage is TRBJ2-3, with D perhaps matching TRBD1 (6 bases). Trimming left V 1 base short and J 2 bases short, with 13 bases between. The germline V gene encodes CDR1 MRHNA and CDR2 SNTAGT. The CDR3 has 16 amino acids. This CDR3 is CASSDWYRESTDTQYF. The CDR3 bases are TGTGCCAGCAGTGACTGGTACAGGGAATCCACAGATACGCAGTATTTT.

A single count supports this clone. The J gene is TRBJ2-1, the V gene TRBV27; 16 nucleotides align to TRBD2. This CDR3 has 18 amino acids. Losses at the gene ends were 4 bases for V and 2 bases for J; bases not matched to a gene: 5. The germline CDR1 and CDR2 sequences are MNHEY and SMNVEV (reference sequence). The CDR3 sequence: CASSSPGTSGRAYNEQFF. In nucleotides, the CDR3 is TGTGCCAGCAGTTCTCCCGGGACTAGCGGGAGGGCCTACAATGAGCAGTTCTTC.

The genes are TRBV7-2 and TRBJ2-1, with 10 bases matching TRBD2. The V gene end was trimmed by 3 bases and the J gene end by 5 bases; junction bases not matched to a gene: 7. Germline-derived CDR1 and CDR2 are SGHTA and FQGNSA. The CDR3 consists of 16 residues. The CDR3, as DNA: TGTGCCAGCAGCTTGATAGCGGGAGGCCAGGACAATGAGCAGTTCTTC. Protein sequence: CASSLIAGGQDNEQFF.

The chain recombines TRBV6-1 with TRBJ2-5; perhaps TRBD2 as D (7 bases). The CDR3 has 15 residues. Trimming left V 2 bases short and J 5 bases short, with 15 bases between. Germline V gives CDR1 MNHNS, CDR2 SASEGT. The CDR3 spells CASSEWGGGDETQYF. The CDR3 bases are TGTGCCAGCAGTGAATGGGGAGGGGGTGACGAGACCCAGTACTTC.

J is TRBJ2-2 and V is TRBV5-6; the match to TRBD1 covers 7 bases. With 4 bases clipped from V and 0 bases from J, the junction kept 0 bases outside the gene matches. CDR3 size: 14 residues. Germline V CDR1 and CDR2: SGHDT, YYEEEE. CDR3 sequence reads: CASSQGANTGELFF. Here the CDR3 DNA reads TGTGCCAGCAGCCAGGGGGCGAACACCGGGGAGCTGTTTTTT.

The genes are TRBV9 and TRBJ2-5, with unresolved D. In germline, CDR1 is SGDLS, CDR2 YYNGEE. The CDR3 runs to 14 residues. V was cut by 0 bases and J by 5 bases, with 11 bases left in between. The CDR3: CASSVGLVVETQYF. The CDR3 bases are TGTGCCAGCAGCGTAGGTCTAGTAGTGGAGACCCAGTACTTC.

The chain links TRBV9 to TRBJ2-7, with TRBD2 matching 9 bases. Germline assignment: CDR1 SGDLS and CDR2 YYNGEE. The CDR3 contains 15 residues. With V trimmed by 3 bases and J by 0 bases, 4 bases remained unmatched. For the CDR3, the DNA is TGTGCCAGCAGCGCCAGAGCGGGGGGCTCCTACGAGCAGTACTTC. It codes for CASSARAGGSYEQYF.

This chain joins TRBV19 and TRBJ2-5, with TRBD1 as a possible D gene (5 bases). The germline gives CDR1 LNHDA, CDR2 SQIVND (reference sequence). The germline V and J ends were trimmed by 1 base and 5 bases, with 14 bases remaining between them. The CDR3 runs to 15 residues. The CDR3 loop is CASSIGTRTRETQYF. DNA of the CDR3: TGTGCCAGTAGTATAGGGACCAGGACAAGGGAGACCCAGTACTTC.

The gene calls are TRBV7-2 and TRBJ2-7; TRBD1 is a possible D gene (5 bases). The CDR3 is 15 residues long. Deletions cut 1 base from V and 7 bases from J, with 17 bases between. Germline lookup yields CDR1 SGHTA and CDR2 FQGNSA. The CDR3 DNA follows: TGTGCCAGCAGCTTAGTTTTCGCGGCAGGGCGTGAGCAGTACTTC. The encoded protein is CASSLVFAAGREQYF.

This rearrangement joins TRBV12-3 or TRBV12-4 to TRBJ1-1; D is ambiguous. There are 13 residues in the CDR3. Trimming stripped 3 bases from V and 11 bases from J, with 16 bases between. The CDR3 loop reads CASSFYSNFRAFF. CDR3 DNA: TGTGCCAGCAGTTTCTATTCCAATTTCAGGGCTTTCTTT.